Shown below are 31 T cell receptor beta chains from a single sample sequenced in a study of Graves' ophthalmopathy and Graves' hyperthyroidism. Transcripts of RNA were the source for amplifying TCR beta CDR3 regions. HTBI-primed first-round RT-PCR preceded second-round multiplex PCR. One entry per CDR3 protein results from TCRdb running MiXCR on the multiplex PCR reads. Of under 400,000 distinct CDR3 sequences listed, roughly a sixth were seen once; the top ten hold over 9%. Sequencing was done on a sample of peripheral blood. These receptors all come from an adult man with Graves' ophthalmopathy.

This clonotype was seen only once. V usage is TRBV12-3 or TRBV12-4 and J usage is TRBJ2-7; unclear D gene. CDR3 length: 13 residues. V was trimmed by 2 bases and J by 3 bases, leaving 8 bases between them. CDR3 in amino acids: CASSLTRYYEQYF. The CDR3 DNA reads TGTGCCAGCAGTTTAACCCGATACTACGAGCAGTACTTC.

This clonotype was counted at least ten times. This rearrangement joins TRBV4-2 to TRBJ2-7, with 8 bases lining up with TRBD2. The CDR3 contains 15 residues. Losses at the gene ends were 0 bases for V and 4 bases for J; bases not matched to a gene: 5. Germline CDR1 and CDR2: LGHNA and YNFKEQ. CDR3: CASSQDGRGEYEQYF. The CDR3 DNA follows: TGTGCCAGCAGCCAAGATGGGCGGGGGGAGTACGAGCAGTACTTC.

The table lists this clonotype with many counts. The CDR3 sequence is CASSHREGARTEAFF. The CDR3 region has the DNA TGTGCCAGCAGTCACCGGGAGGGGGCGCGTACTGAAGCTTTCTTT. The rearrangement uses TRBV12-3 or TRBV12-4 and TRBJ1-1, with 7 bases lining up with TRBD1. V dropped 5 bases and J dropped 5; count of bases not matched to a gene: 11. The CDR3 loop spans 15 amino acids.

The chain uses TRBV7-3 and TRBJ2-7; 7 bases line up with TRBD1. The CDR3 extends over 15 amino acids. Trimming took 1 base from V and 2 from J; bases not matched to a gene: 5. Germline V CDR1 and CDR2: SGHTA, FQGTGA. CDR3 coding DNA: TGTGCCAGCAGCTTAAAGGCAGGGGGAACCTACGAGCAGTACTTC. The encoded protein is CASSLKAGGTYEQYF.

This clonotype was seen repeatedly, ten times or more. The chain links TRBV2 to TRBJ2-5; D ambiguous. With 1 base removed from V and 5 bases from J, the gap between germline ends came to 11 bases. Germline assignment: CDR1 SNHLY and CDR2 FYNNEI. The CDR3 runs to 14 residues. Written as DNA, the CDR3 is TGTGCCAGCAGTGAAGGGGGTGTGCATGAGACCCAGTACTTC. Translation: CASSEGGVHETQYF.

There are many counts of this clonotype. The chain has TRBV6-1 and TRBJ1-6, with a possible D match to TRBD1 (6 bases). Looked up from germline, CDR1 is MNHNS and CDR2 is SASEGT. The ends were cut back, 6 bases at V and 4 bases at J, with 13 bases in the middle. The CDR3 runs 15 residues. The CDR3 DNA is TGTGCCAGCAGGGAACTTCAGGGGTATAATTCACCCCTCCACTTT. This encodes CASRELQGYNSPLHF.

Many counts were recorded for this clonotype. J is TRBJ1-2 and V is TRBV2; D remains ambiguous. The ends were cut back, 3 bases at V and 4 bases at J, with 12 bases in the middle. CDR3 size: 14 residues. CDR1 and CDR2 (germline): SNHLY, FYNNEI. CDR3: CASSDPRRGYGYTF. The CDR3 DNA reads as TGTGCCAGCAGTGACCCCCGCCGGGGCTATGGCTACACCTTC.

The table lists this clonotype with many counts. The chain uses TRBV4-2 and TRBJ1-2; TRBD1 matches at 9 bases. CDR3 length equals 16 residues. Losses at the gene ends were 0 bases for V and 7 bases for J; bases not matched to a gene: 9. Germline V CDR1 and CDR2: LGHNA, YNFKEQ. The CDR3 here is CASSQEVTGGVGGYTF. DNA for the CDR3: TGTGCCAGCAGCCAAGAAGTGACAGGGGGAGTTGGTGGCTACACCTTC.

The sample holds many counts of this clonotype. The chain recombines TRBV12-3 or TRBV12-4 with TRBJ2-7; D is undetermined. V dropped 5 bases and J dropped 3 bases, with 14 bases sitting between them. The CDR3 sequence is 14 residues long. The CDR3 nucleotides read TGTGCCAGCAGTCTCACCGCGGACGGCTACGAGCAGTACTTC. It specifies CASSLTADGYEQYF.

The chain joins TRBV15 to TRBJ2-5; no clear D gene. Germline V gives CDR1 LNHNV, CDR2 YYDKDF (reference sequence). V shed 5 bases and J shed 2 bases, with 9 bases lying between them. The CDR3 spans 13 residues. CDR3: CATSSALQETQYF. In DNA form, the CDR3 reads TGTGCCACCAGCTCAGCCTTGCAAGAGACCCAGTACTTC.

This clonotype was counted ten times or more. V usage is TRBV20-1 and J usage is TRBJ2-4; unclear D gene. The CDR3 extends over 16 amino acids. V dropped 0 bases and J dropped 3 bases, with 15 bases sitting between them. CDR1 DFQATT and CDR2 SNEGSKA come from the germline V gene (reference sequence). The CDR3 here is CSARDPLVWGKNIQYF. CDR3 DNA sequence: TGCAGTGCTAGAGATCCCCTGGTGTGGGGCAAAAACATTCAGTACTTC.

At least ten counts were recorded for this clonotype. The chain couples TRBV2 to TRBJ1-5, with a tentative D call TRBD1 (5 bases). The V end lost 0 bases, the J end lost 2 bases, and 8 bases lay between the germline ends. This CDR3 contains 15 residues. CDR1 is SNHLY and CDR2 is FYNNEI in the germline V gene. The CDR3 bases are TGTGCCAGCAGTGAAGCCACAGGTTGCAATCAGCCCCAGCATTTT. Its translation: CASSEATGCNQPQHF.

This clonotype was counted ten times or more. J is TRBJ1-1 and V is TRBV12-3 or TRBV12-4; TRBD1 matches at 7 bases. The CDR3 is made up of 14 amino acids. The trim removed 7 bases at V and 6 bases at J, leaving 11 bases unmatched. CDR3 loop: CASNPGGKGAEAFF. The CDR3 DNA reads TGTGCCAGCAATCCAGGGGGTAAAGGCGCTGAAGCTTTCTTT.

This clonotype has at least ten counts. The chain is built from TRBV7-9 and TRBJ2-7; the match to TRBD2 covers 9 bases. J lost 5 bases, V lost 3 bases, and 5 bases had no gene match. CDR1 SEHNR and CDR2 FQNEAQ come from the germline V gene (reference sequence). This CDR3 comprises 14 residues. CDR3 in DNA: TGTGCCAGCAGCTTTAGCGGGGGAGTGGACGAGCAGTACTTC. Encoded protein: CASSFSGGVDEQYF.

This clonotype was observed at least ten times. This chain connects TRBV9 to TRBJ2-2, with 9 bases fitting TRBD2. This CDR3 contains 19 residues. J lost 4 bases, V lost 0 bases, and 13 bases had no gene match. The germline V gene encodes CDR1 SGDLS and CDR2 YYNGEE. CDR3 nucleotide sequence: TGTGCCAGCAGCGTAGACTGGGGGGACGGGACTAGCAGCACCGGGGAGCTGTTTTTT. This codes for CASSVDWGDGTSSTGELFF. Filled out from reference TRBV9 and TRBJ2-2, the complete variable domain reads DSGVTQTPKHLITATGQRVTLRCSPRSGDLSVYWYQQSLDQGLQFLIQYYNGEERAKGNILERFSAQQFPDLHSELNLSSLELGDSALYFCASSVDWGDGTSSTGELFFGEGSRLTVL.

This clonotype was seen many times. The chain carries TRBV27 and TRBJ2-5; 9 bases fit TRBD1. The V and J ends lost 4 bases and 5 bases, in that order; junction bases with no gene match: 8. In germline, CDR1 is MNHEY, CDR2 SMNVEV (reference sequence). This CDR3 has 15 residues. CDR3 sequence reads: CASSSILDRGETQYF. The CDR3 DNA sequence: TGTGCCAGCAGTTCGATTCTAGACAGGGGGGAGACCCAGTACTTC.

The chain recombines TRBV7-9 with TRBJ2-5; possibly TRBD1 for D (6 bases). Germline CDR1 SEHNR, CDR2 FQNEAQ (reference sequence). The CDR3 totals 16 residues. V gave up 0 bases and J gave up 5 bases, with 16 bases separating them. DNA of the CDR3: TGTGCCAGCAGCTTAGCGCAGGGGCGCTTTGTCGAGACCCAGTACTTC. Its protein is CASSLAQGRFVETQYF.

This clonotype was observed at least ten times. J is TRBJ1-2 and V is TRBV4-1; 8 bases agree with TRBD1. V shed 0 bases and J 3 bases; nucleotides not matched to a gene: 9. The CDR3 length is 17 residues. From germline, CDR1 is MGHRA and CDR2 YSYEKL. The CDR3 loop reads CASSQEVTGVTDYGYTF. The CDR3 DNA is TGCGCCAGCAGCCAAGAGGTGACAGGGGTCACGGACTATGGCTACACCTTC.

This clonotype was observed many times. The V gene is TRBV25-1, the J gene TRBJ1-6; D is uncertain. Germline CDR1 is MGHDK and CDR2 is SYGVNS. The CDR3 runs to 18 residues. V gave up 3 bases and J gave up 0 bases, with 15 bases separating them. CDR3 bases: TGTGCCAGCAGTGATACGGCCGGCGAGAGCTCCTATAATTCACCCCTCCACTTT. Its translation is CASSDTAGESSYNSPLHF. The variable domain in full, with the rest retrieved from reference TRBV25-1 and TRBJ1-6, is EADIYQTPRYLVIGTGKKITLECSQTMGHDKMYWYQQDPGMELHLIHYSYGVNSTEKGDLSSESTVSRIRTEHFPLTLESARPSHTSQYLCASSDTAGESSYNSPLHFGNGTRLTVT.

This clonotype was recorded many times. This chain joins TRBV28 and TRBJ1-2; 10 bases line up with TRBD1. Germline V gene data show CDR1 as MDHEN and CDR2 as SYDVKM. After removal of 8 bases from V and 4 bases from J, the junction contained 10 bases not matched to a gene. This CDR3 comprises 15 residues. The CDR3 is CASLPQTGGVYGYTF. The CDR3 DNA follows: TGTGCCAGCCTACCTCAGACAGGGGGCGTCTATGGCTACACCTTC.

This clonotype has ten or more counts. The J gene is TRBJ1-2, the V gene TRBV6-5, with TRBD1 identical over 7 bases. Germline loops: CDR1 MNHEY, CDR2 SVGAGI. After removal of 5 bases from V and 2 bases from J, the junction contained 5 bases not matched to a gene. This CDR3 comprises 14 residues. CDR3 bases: TGTGCCAGCAGTCCCGGACAGGCGAACTATGGCTACACCTTC. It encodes CASSPGQANYGYTF.

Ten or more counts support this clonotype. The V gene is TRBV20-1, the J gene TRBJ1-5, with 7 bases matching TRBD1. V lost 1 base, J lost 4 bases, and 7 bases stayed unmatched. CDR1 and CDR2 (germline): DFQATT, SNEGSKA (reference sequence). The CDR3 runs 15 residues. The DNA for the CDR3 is TGCAGTGCTAGAGTTTCGGGACAGCCTAATCAGCCCCAGCATTTT. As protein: CSARVSGQPNQPQHF.

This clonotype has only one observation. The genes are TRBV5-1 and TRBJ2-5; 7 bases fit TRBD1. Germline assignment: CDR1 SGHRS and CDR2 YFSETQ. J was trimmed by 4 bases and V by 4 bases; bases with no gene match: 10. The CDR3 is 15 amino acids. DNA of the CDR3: TGCGCCAGCAGCCCGCGTTCGACAGGGACAGAGACCCAGTACTTC. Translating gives CASSPRSTGTETQYF. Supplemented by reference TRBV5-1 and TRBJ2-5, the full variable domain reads KAGVTQTPRYLIKTRGQQVTLSCSPISGHRSVSWYQQTPGQGLQFLFEYFSETQRNKGNFPGRFSGRQFSNSRSEMNVSTLELGDSALYLCASSPRSTGTETQYFGPGTRLLVL.

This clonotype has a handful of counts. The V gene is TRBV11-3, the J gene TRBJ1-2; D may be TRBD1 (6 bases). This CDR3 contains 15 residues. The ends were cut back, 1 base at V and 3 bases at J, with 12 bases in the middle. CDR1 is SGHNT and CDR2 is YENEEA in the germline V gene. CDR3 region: CASSLVGGGYYGYTF. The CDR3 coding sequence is TGTGCCAGCAGCTTAGTGGGAGGGGGGTACTATGGCTACACCTTC. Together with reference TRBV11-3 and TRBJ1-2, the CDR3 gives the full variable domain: EAGVVQSPRYKIIEKKQPVAFWCNPISGHNTLYWYLQNLGQGPELLIRYENEEAVDDSQLPKDRFSAERLKGVDSTLKIQPAELGDSAVYLCASSLVGGGYYGYTFGSGTRLTVV.

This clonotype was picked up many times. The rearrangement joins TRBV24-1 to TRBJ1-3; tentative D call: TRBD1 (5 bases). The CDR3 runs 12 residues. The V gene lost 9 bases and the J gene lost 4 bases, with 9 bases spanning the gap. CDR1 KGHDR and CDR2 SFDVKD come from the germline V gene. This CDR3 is CATGGRGNTIYF. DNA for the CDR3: TGTGCCACCGGGGGACGGGGAAACACCATATATTTT.

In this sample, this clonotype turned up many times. The CDR3 loop reads CASSLNSGDSGNTIYF. The CDR3 coding sequence is TGCGCCAGCAGCCTTAATTCAGGCGACTCTGGAAACACCATATATTTT. J is TRBJ1-3 and V is TRBV5-1; D not resolved. The germline CDR1 and CDR2 sequences are SGHRS and YFSETQ. V was shortened by 4 bases and J by 0 bases, with 14 bases between the two germline ends. The CDR3 loop spans 16 amino acids.

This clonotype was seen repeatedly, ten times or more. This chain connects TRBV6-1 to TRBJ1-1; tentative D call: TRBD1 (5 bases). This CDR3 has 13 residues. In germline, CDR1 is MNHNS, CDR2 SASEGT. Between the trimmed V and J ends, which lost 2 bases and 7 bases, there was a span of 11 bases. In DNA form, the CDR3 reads TGTGCCAGCAGTGAAATTGGGACCCGTGAAGCTTTCTTT. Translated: CASSEIGTREAFF.

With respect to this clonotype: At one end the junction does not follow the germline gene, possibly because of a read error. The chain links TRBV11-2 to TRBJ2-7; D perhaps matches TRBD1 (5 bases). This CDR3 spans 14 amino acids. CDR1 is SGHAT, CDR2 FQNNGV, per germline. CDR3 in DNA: TGTGCCAGCAGCTTAGCTCCAGGGATCCACGAGCAGTCCTTC. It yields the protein CASSLAPGIHEQSF.

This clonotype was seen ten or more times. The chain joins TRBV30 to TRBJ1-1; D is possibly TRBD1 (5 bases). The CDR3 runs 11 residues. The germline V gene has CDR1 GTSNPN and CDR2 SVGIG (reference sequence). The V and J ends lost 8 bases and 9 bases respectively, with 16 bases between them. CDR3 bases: TGTGCCGGGGGGGTGGGACCCCAAGCTTTCTTT. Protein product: CAGGVGPQAFF.

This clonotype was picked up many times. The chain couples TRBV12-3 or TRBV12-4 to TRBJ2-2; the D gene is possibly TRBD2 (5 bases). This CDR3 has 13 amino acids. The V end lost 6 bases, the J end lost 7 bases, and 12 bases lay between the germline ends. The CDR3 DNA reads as TGTGCCAGCAGGCCTGACGGGGACGGGGAGCTGTTTTTT. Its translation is CASRPDGDGELFF.

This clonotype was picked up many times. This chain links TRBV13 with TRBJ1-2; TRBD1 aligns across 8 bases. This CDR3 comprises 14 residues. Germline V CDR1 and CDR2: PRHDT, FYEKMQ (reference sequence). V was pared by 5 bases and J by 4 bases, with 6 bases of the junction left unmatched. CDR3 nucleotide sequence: TGTGCCAGCAGCCCAGGGGGCGCCGGCTATGGCTACACCTTC. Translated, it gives CASSPGGAGYGYTF. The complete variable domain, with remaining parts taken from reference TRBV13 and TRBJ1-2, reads AAGVIQSPRHLIKEKRETATLKCYPIPRHDTVYWYQQGPGQDPQFLISFYEKMQSDKGSIPDRFSAQQFSDYHSELNMSSLELGDSALYFCASSPGGAGYGYTFGSGTRLTVV.